This TCR beta chain was identified during a study of blood T cell repertoires in COVID-19. Assay: immunoSEQ multiplex PCR; the TCRdb copy retains only in-frame clones and omits some. The sample carries about 170,000 clones, roughly 85% recorded once. Deletions cut 2 bases from V and 7 bases from J, with 12 bases between. The CDR3 has 14 amino acids. Germline V gene data show CDR1 as LGHDT and CDR2 as YNNKEL (reference sequence). Assignments of participants to cohorts depended upon their own reported clinical history. Sequences were obtained from PBMCs or T cells enriched from blood (not recorded which). V usage is TRBV3-1 (or the pseudogene TRBV3-2) and J usage is TRBJ1-5; weak D call: TRBD1 (5 bases). The sequence derives from a woman in her 70s in a cohort exposed to, infected with or recovered from COVID-19 (not recorded which). The CDR3 protein is CASSQSRQTQPQHF. CDR3 in DNA: TGTGCCAGCAGCCAATCTAGACAGACACAGCCCCAGCATTTT.